Shown below are 24 T cell receptor beta chains from a single sample sequenced in a study of T cell changes during pregnancy in multiple sclerosis. The data were produced by immunoSEQ multiplex PCR, yet TCRdb's version contains in-frame clones alone and is incomplete. The profile shows tens of thousands of clones, roughly 92% of them singletons. The specimen was peripheral blood, collected after pregnancy. These receptors were taken from a female donor with multiple sclerosis, enrolled in a pregnancy study.

This chain links TRBV2 with TRBJ1-3, with TRBD1 identical over 8 bases. CDR3 length: 14 residues. The germline V gene encodes CDR1 SNHLY and CDR2 FYNNEI. V lost 6 bases to trimming and J lost 4 bases; unmatched junction nucleotides: 5. The CDR3 here is CASSQQGEGNTIYF. The DNA of the CDR3 is TGTGCCAGCAGCCAACAGGGGGAGGGAAACACCATATATTTT.

The chain couples TRBV18 to TRBJ1-2; TRBD1 is a possible D gene (6 bases). V was pared by 2 bases and J by 4 bases, with 17 bases between. This CDR3 contains 16 residues. Per the germline V gene, CDR1 is KGHSH and CDR2 is LQKENI. The CDR3 loop is CASSPNTGRRSYGYTF. Here the CDR3 DNA reads TGTGCCAGCTCACCAAATACAGGGCGGCGGAGCTATGGCTACACCTTC.

The chain carries TRBV30 and TRBJ1-5; TRBD1 matches 7 bases. The trim removed 1 base at V and 0 bases at J, leaving 3 bases unmatched. This CDR3 is 15 amino acids long. In germline, CDR1 is GTSNPN, CDR2 SVGIG (reference sequence). The CDR3 DNA reads as TGTGCCTGGAGTGAGGGACAGACTAGCAATCAGCCCCAGCATTTT. Its translation is CAWSEGQTSNQPQHF.

This sequence joins TRBV29-1 and TRBJ2-7, with D tentatively TRBD1 (6 bases). Germline loops: CDR1 SQVTM, CDR2 ANQGSEA. Between the trimmed V and J ends, which lost 5 bases and 2 bases, there was a span of 10 bases. CDR3 length: 12 residues. The CDR3 nucleotides are TGCAGCGTTAGGGGGAGCACCTACGAGCAGTACTTC. Its protein product is CSVRGSTYEQYF.

This chain links TRBV2 with TRBJ1-1; TRBD1 matches 9 bases. The CDR3 is made up of 15 amino acids. V was pared by 6 bases and J by 6 bases, with 11 bases of the junction left unmatched. Germline V gene sequence: CDR1 SNHLY, CDR2 FYNNEI. This chain's CDR3 is CASSLGQGMGAEAFF. CDR3 nucleotides: TGTGCCAGCAGCTTGGGACAGGGTATGGGGGCTGAAGCTTTCTTT.

The V call is TRBV5-1, the J call TRBJ1-2, with D uncertain. The CDR3 consists of 12 residues. CDR1 is SGHRS, CDR2 YFSETQ, per germline. V was clipped by 4 bases and J by 6 bases, with 10 bases between them. The CDR3 nucleotides read TGCGCCAGCAGCCCGGTCGGGGATGGCTACACCTTC. Amino acid sequence: CASSPVGDGYTF.

The gene calls are TRBV10-3 and TRBJ2-5; TRBD2 agrees at 10 bases. The CDR3 length is 14 residues. Germline trimming cut 6 bases from V and 2 bases from J; bases unmatched to any gene: 3. Germline CDR1 ENHRY, CDR2 SYGVKD. CDR3 DNA sequence: TGTGCCATCAGGGGGACTAGCGAACAAGAGACCCAGTACTTC. Its protein product is CAIRGTSEQETQYF.

The chain has TRBV5-1 and TRBJ2-5; D might be TRBD1 (6 bases). Germline-derived CDR1 and CDR2 are SGHRS and YFSETQ. The CDR3 totals 14 residues. Trimming took 7 bases from V and 5 from J, leaving 18 bases between them. The CDR3 region has the DNA TGCGCCAGCGAATCGGGCAGGGGTTCGGAGACCCAGTACTTC. This codes for CASESGRGSETQYF.

The V gene is TRBV11-1, the J gene TRBJ1-4; D gene uncertain. CDR1 and CDR2 (germline): SGHAT, FQDESV (reference sequence). V lost 8 bases and J 4 bases, leaving 11 bases between the germline ends. This CDR3 comprises 13 residues. CDR3 loop: CASGRAGNEKLFF. Written as DNA, the CDR3 is TGTGCCAGCGGGCGCGCCGGTAATGAAAAACTGTTTTTT. The full variable domain, with the rest looked up from reference TRBV11-1 and TRBJ1-4, is EAEVAQSPRYKITEKSQAVAFWCDPISGHATLYWYRQILGQGPELLVQFQDESVVDDSQLPKDRFSAERLKGVDSTLKIQPAELGDSAMYLCASGRAGNEKLFFGSGTQLSVL.

The V gene is TRBV2, the J gene TRBJ1-5; tentatively, D is TRBD1 (6 bases). The germline V gene encodes CDR1 SNHLY and CDR2 FYNNEI. CDR3 size: 16 residues. Trimming left V 4 bases short and J 6 bases short, with 19 bases between. In DNA, the CDR3 is TGTGCCAGCAGTGGGCCGACAGGTAGTTCGGGTCAGCCCCAGCATTTT. Residues: CASSGPTGSSGQPQHF.

This clone was seen once. The chain couples TRBV5-4 to TRBJ2-6, with a possible D match to TRBD1 (6 bases). The length of the CDR3 is 17 residues. The V end lost 2 bases, the J end lost 0 bases, and 12 bases lay between the germline ends. Germline V gives CDR1 SGHNT, CDR2 YYREEE (reference sequence). The CDR3 loop reads CASSLPGHFSGANVLTF. The CDR3 DNA follows: TGTGCCAGCAGCTTACCGGGACACTTCTCTGGGGCCAACGTCCTGACTTTC.

This chain links TRBV4-3 with TRBJ2-1; 8 bases are a match to TRBD2. V was pared by 3 bases and J by 9 bases, with 7 bases of the junction left unmatched. This CDR3 is 14 amino acids long. The germline V gene has CDR1 LGHNA and CDR2 YSLEER. The CDR3 DNA reads TGCGCCAGCAGCCATGGGACTAGGGGCAGTGAGCAGTTCTTC. As protein: CASSHGTRGSEQFF.

The rearrangement joins TRBV29-1 to TRBJ1-1, with 7 bases that match TRBD1. The V segment lost 6 bases and the J segment 13 bases; nucleotides outside the gene matches: 14. This CDR3 has 12 residues. In germline, CDR1 is SQVTM, CDR2 ANQGSEA. The CDR3: CSVGQARRFGFF. Here the CDR3 DNA reads TGCAGCGTAGGACAGGCTCGAAGGTTTGGTTTCTTT.

V gene TRBV19 combines with J gene TRBJ2-7; D gene unclear. This CDR3 is 13 amino acids long. Trimming left V 5 bases short and J 2 bases short, with 10 bases between. CDR1 LNHDA and CDR2 SQIVND come from the germline V gene (reference sequence). CDR3 in amino acids: CASSGPQAYEQYF. CDR3 DNA: TGTGCCAGTAGTGGGCCCCAAGCCTACGAGCAGTACTTC.

The chain couples TRBV13 to TRBJ2-1; possible D gene TRBD2, 6 bases. The V and J ends lost 4 bases and 6 bases respectively, with 10 bases between them. Germline assignment: CDR1 PRHDT and CDR2 FYEKMQ (reference sequence). The CDR3 length is 13 residues. The CDR3 loop reads CASSSSGGNEQFF. CDR3 DNA sequence: TGTGCCAGCAGCTCCTCCGGGGGCAATGAGCAGTTCTTC. The entire variable domain, with the rest obtained from reference TRBV13 and TRBJ2-1, is as follows: AAGVIQSPRHLIKEKRETATLKCYPIPRHDTVYWYQQGPGQDPQFLISFYEKMQSDKGSIPDRFSAQQFSDYHSELNMSSLELGDSALYFCASSSSGGNEQFFGPGTRLTVL.

This chain uses TRBV27 with TRBJ1-1; 7 positions match TRBD1. The CDR3 has 17 amino acids. Trimming at V came to 2 bases and at J to 2 bases, leaving 11 bases not matched to a gene. Germline-derived CDR1 and CDR2 are MNHEY and SMNVEV (reference sequence). The CDR3, as DNA: TGTGCCAGCAGTTTAGGGTTGGGGCAGGGGGTAAACACTGAAGCTTTCTTT. As protein: CASSLGLGQGVNTEAFF.

The chain has TRBV28 and TRBJ2-7, with D maybe TRBD1 (6 bases). Per the germline V gene, CDR1 is MDHEN and CDR2 is SYDVKM. The CDR3 consists of 14 residues. Between the trimmed V and J ends, which lost 7 bases and 7 bases, there was a span of 20 bases. CDR3: CASTLLHRDGEQYF. The CDR3 DNA follows: TGTGCCAGCACCTTATTACACAGGGATGGGGAGCAGTACTTC.

The rearrangement links TRBV6-6 to TRBJ1-1; weak D call: TRBD1 (5 bases). CDR3 size: 14 residues. Per germline, CDR1 MNHNY and CDR2 SVGAGI (reference sequence). Deletions cut 6 bases from V and 1 base from J, with 12 bases between. The chain's CDR3 is CASSLRQGNTEAFF. CDR3 in DNA: TGTGCCAGCAGCCTCAGGCAGGGGAACACTGAAGCTTTCTTT.

The V call is TRBV5-1, the J call TRBJ1-1, with 8 bases that match TRBD1. Per germline, CDR1 SGHRS and CDR2 YFSETQ. The CDR3 covers 13 residues. The V and J ends lost 10 bases and 4 bases, in that order; junction bases with no gene match: 9. CDR3 sequence: CASRAGGGTEAFF. For the CDR3, the DNA is TGCGCCTCACGAGCAGGGGGCGGCACTGAAGCTTTCTTT.

V gene TRBV7-2 combines with J gene TRBJ1-1; 7 nucleotides line up with TRBD1. There are 15 residues in the CDR3. The V segment lost 5 bases and the J segment 1 base; nucleotides outside the gene matches: 7. Germline assignment: CDR1 SGHTA and CDR2 FQGNSA. DNA for the CDR3: TGTGCCAGCAGCATAACAGGGGCGGGGAACACTGAAGCTTTCTTT. Protein product: CASSITGAGNTEAFF. The full variable domain, with the rest looked up from reference TRBV7-2 and TRBJ1-1, is GAGVSQSPSNKVTEKGKDVELRCDPISGHTALYWYRQSLGQGLEFLIYFQGNSAPDKSGLPSDRFSAERTGGSVSTLTIQRTQQEDSAVYLCASSITGAGNTEAFFGQGTRLTVV.

The chain links TRBV6-5 to TRBJ1-5, with D possibly being TRBD1 (6 bases). The CDR3 runs to 16 residues. The V and J ends lost 0 bases and 3 bases respectively, with 12 bases between them. Germline V lookup: CDR1 MNHEY, CDR2 SVGAGI. CDR3: CASSYSPRGNNQPQHF. The CDR3 region has the DNA TGTGCCAGCAGTTACTCTCCGAGGGGGAACAATCAGCCCCAGCATTTT.

This chain joins TRBV7-9 and TRBJ2-7; 9 bases align to TRBD1. The V gene end was trimmed by 3 bases and the J gene end by 2 bases; junction bases not matched to a gene: 17. CDR3 length: 19 amino acids. Germline-derived CDR1 and CDR2 are SEHNR and FQNEAQ (reference sequence). The CDR3 loop is CASSFAGQGVAEDPYEQYF. In DNA form, the CDR3 reads TGTGCCAGCAGCTTCGCGGGACAGGGTGTAGCGGAAGACCCCTACGAGCAGTACTTC.

The chain joins TRBV19 to TRBJ1-5, with a tentative D call TRBD1 (6 bases). The CDR3 sequence is 15 residues long. Germline assignment: CDR1 LNHDA and CDR2 SQIVND (reference sequence). The germline V and J ends were trimmed by 0 bases and 4 bases, with 10 bases remaining between them. Here the CDR3 reads CASSIESTGNQPQHF. In nucleotides, the CDR3 is TGTGCCAGTAGTATAGAATCGACAGGTAATCAGCCCCAGCATTTT.

The chain uses TRBV7-2 and TRBJ2-4, with TRBD1 as a possible D gene (5 bases). The CDR3 runs 12 residues. Trimming pared 5 bases from V and 8 bases from J, leaving 10 bases between. Germline-derived CDR1 and CDR2 are SGHTA and FQGNSA. The CDR3 is CASSPQGDIQYF. The CDR3 DNA sequence: TGTGCCAGCAGCCCCCAAGGGGACATTCAGTACTTC.